This T cell receptor beta chain is drawn from a study of spatial heterogeneity in lung cancer. This clonotype was detected ten times or more. Its antigen is not identified. Each CDR3 protein is one row after TCRdb ran MiXCR on the 5' RACE reads. Here the sample spans tens of thousands of distinct CDR3 sequences, about 12% being singletons. Time point indicated: sample taken at primary tumor resection. Study-wide findings and caveats: Blood contained ubiquitous expanded tumor TCRs more at resection than at follow-up.

V lost 4 bases and J lost 6; bases outside the gene matches: 4. The CDR3 runs to 14 residues. From germline, CDR1 is SNHLY and CDR2 FYNNEI. Source: PBMCs, taken at surgery. V and J are TRBV2 and TRBJ1-5; 9 positions match TRBD1. The TCR originated in a male donor with early-stage non-small cell lung cancer. CDR3: CASSGGQGSQPQHF. DNA for the CDR3: TGTGCCAGCAGTGGAGGACAGGGGAGTCAGCCCCAGCATTTT.